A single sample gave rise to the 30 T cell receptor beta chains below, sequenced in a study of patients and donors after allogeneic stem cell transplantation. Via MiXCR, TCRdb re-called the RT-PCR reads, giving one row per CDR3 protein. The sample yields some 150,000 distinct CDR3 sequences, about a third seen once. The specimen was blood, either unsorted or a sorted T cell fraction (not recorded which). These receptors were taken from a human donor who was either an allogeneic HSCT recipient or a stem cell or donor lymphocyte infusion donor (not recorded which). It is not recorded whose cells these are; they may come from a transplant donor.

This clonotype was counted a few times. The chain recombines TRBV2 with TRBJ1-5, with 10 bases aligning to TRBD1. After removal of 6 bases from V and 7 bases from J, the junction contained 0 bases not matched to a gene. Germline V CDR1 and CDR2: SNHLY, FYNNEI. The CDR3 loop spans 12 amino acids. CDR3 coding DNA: TGTGCCAGCAGGACAGGGGGCCAGCCCCAGCATTTT. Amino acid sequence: CASRTGGQPQHF.

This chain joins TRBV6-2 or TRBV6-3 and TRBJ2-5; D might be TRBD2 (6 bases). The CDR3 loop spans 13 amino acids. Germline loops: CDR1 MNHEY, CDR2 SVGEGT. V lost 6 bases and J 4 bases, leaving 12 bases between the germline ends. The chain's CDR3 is CASRPGGTETQYF. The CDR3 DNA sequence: TGTGCCAGCAGACCCGGCGGGACAGAGACCCAGTACTTC.

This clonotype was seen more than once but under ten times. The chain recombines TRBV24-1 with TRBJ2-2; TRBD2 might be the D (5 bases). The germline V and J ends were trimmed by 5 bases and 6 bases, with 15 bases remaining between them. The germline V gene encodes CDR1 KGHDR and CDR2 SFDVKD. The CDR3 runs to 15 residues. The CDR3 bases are TGTGCCACCAGTGGTCTCCCCAGAGGGTCCGGGGAGCTGTTTTTT. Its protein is CATSGLPRGSGELFF.

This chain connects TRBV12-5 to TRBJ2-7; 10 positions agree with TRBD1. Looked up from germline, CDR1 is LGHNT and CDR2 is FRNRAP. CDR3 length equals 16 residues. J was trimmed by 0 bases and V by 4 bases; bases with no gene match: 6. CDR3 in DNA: TGTGCTAGTGGTTCCTGGACAGGGGGGAACTCCTACGAGCAGTACTTC. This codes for CASGSWTGGNSYEQYF.

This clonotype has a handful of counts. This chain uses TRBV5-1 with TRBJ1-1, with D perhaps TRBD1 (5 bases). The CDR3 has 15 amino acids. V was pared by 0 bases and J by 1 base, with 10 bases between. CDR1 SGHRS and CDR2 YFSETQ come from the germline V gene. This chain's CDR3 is CASSLEGRANTEAFF. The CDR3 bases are TGCGCCAGCAGCTTGGAGGGCAGGGCGAACACTGAAGCTTTCTTT.

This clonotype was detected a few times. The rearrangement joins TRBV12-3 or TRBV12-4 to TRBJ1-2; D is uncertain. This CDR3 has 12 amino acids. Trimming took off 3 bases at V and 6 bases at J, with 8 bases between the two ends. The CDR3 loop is CASSFAPDGYTF. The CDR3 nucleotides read TGTGCCAGCAGTTTTGCCCCCGATGGCTACACCTTC.

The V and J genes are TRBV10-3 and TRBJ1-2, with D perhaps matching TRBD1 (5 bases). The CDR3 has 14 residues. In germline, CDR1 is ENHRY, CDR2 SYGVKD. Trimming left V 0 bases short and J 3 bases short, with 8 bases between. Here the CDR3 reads CAISESMGDYGYTF. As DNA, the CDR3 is TGTGCCATCAGTGAGTCGATGGGGGACTATGGCTACACCTTC.

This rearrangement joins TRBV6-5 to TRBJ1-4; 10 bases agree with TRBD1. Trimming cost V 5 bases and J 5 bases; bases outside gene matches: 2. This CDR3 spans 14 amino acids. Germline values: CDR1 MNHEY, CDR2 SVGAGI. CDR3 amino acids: CASSGDRGNEKLFF. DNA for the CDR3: TGTGCCAGCAGTGGGGACAGGGGAAATGAAAAACTGTTTTTT.

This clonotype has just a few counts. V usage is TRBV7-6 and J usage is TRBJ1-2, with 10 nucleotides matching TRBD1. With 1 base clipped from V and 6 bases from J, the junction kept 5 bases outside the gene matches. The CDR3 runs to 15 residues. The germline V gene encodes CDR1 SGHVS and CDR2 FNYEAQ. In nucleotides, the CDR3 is TGTGCCAGCAGCTTAGTATCGACAGGGGGCAATGGCTACACCTTC. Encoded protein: CASSLVSTGGNGYTF.

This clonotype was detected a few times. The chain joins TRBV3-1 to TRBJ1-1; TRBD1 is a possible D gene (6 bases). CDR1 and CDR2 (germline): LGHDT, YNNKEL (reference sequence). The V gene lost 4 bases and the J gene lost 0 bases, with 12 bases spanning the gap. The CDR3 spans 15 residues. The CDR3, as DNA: TGTGCCAGCAGCCTTCATGGGGGCTTGAACACTGAAGCTTTCTTT. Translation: CASSLHGGLNTEAFF.

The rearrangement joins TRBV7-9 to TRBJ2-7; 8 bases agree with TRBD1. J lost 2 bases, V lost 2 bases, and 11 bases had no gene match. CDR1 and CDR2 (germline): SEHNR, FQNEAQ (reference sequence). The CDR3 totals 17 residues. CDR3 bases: TGTGCCAGCAGCTTACGGGGTGCCACAGGGGGGACCTACGAGCAGTACGTC. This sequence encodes CASSLRGATGGTYEQYV.

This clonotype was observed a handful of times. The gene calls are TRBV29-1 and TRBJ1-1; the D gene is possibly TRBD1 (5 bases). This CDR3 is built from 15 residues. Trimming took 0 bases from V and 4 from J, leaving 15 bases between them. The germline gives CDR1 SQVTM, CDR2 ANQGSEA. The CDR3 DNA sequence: TGCAGCGTTGAAGATCATGGAGGGGACCTCACTGAAGCTTTCTTT. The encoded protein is CSVEDHGGDLTEAFF.

CDR3 coding DNA: TGCAGTGCTCGACGATTCGGGGTCTACGAGCAGTACTTC. It yields the protein CSARRFGVYEQYF. V is TRBV20-1 and J is TRBJ2-7, with a weak D call TRBD2 (5 bases). The CDR3 runs to 13 residues. Germline values: CDR1 DFQATT, CDR2 SNEGSKA (reference sequence). V gave up 5 bases and J gave up 3 bases, with 14 bases separating them.

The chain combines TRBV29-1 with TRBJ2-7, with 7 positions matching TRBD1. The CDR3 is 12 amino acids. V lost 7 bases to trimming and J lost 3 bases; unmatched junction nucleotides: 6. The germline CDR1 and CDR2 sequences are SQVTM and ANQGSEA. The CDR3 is CSARDSYYEQYF. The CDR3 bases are TGCAGCGCCAGGGACAGCTACTACGAGCAGTACTTC.

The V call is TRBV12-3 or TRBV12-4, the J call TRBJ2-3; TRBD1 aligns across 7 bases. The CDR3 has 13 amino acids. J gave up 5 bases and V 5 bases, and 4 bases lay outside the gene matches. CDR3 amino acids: CASSLDRQDTQYF. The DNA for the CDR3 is TGTGCCAGCAGTCTGGACAGGCAAGATACGCAGTATTTT.

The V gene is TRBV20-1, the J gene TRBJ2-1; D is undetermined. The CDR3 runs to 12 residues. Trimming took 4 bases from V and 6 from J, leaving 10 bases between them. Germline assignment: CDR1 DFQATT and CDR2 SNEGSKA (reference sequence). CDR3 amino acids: CSATITGNEQFF. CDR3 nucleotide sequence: TGCAGTGCTACCATTACCGGCAATGAGCAGTTCTTC.

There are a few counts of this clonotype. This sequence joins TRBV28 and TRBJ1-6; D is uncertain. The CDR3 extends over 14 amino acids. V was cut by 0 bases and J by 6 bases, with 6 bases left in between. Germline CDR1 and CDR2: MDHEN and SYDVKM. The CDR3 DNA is TGTGCCAGCAGTTTATGGGGCAGTAATTCACCCCTCCACTTT. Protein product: CASSLWGSNSPLHF.

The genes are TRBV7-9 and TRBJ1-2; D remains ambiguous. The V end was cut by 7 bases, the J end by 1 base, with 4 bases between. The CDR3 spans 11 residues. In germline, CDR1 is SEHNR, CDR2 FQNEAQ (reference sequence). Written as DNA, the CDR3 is TGTGCCAGCACCATTAACTATGGCTACACCTTC. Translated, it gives CASTINYGYTF.

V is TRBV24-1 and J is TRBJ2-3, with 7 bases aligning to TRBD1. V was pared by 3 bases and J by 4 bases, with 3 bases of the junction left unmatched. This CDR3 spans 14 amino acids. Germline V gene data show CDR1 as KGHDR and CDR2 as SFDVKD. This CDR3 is CATSDTGVADTQYF. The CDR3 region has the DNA TGTGCCACCAGTGATACAGGGGTCGCAGATACGCAGTATTTT.

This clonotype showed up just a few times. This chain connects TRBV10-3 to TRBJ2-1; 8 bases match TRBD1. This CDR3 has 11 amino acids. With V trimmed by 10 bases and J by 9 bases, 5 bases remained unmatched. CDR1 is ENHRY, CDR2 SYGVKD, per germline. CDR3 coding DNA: TGTGCCACCTACAGGGGGGCTGAGCAGTTCTTC. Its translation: CATYRGAEQFF.

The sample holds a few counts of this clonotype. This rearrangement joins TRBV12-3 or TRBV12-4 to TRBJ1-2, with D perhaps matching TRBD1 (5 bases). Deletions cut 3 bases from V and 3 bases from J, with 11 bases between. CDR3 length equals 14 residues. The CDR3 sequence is CASSFQGGYYGYTF. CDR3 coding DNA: TGTGCCAGCAGTTTTCAGGGTGGATACTATGGCTACACCTTC.

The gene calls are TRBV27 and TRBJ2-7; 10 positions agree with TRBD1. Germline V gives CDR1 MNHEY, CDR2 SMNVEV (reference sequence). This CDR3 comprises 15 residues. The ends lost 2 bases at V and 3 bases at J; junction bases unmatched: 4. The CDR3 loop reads CASSLPGTGVYEQYF. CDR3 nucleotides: TGTGCCAGCAGTTTACCCGGGACAGGGGTCTACGAGCAGTACTTC.

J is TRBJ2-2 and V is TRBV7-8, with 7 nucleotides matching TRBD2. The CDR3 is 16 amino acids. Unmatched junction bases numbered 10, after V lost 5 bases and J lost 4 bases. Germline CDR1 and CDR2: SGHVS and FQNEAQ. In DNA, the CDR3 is TGTGCCAGCAGCCCTAAACGGCGGGGGTTCACCGGGGAGCTGTTTTTT. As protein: CASSPKRRGFTGELFF.

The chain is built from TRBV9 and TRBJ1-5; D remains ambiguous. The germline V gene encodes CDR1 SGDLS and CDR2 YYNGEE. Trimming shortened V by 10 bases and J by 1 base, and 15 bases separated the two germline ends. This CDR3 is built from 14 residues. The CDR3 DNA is TGTGCCCCCCAGGCTGGACCGAGCAATCAGCCCCAGCATTTT. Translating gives CAPQAGPSNQPQHF.

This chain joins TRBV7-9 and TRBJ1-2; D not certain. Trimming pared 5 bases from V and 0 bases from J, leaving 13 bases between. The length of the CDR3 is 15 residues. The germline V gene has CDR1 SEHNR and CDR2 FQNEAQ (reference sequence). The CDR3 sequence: CASSRSTSANYGYTF. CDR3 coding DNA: TGTGCCAGCAGCCGTTCGACCTCAGCTAACTATGGCTACACCTTC.

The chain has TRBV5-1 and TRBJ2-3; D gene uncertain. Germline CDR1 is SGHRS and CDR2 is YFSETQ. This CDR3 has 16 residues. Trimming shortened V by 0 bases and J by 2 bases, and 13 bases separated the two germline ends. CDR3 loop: CASSLEAAPDTDTQYF. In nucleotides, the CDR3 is TGCGCCAGCAGCTTGGAAGCCGCGCCTGACACAGATACGCAGTATTTT.

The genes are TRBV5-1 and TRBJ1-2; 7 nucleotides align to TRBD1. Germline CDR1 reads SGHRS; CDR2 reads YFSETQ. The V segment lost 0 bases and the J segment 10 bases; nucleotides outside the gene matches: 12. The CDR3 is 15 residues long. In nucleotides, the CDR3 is TGCGCCAGCAGCTTGGAGACCGGGACAGCGATCCCCTACACCTTC. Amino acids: CASSLETGTAIPYTF.

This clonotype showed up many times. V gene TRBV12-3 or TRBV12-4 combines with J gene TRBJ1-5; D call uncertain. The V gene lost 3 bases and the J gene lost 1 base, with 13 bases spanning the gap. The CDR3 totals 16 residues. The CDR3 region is CASSFDLSLSNQPQHF. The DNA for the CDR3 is TGTGCCAGCAGTTTTGACCTAAGCCTAAGCAATCAGCCCCAGCATTTT.

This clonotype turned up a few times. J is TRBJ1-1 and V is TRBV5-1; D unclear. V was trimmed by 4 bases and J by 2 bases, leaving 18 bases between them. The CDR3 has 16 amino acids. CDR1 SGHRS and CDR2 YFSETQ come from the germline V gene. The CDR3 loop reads CASSPNSRGPNTEAFF. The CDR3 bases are TGCGCCAGCAGCCCTAACTCCAGAGGACCAAACACTGAAGCTTTCTTT.

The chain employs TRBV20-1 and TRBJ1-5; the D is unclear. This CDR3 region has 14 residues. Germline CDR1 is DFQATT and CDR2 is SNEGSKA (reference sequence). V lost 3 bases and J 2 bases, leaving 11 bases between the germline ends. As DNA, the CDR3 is TGCAGTGCTAGTGCCGACACGGGCAATCAGCCCCAGCATTTT. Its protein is CSASADTGNQPQHF.